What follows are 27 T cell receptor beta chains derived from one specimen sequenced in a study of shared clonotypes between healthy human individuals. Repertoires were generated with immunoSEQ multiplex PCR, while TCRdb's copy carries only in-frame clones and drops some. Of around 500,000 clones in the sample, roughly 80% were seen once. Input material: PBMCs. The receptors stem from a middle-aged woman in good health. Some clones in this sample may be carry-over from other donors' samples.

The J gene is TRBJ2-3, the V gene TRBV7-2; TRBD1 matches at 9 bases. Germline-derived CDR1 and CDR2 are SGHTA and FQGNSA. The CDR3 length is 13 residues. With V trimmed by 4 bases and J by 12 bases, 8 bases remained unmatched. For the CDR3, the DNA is TGTGCCAGCAGCTCGAGCCGGGACAGGGAACAGTATTTT. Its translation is CASSSSRDREQYF.

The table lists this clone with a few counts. The CDR3 protein is CASSPTAVGTEAFF. The CDR3 DNA sequence: TGTGCCAGCTCACCAACGGCCGTAGGCACTGAAGCTTTCTTT. J is TRBJ1-1 and V is TRBV18; D call uncertain. The CDR3 is made up of 14 amino acids. CDR1 is KGHSH, CDR2 LQKENI, per germline. The germline V and J ends were trimmed by 2 bases and 4 bases, with 11 bases remaining between them.

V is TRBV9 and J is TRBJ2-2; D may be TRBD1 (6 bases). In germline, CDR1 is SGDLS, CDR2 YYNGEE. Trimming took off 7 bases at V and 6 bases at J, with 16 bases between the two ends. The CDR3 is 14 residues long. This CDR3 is CASQGGGRAGELFF. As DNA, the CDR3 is TGTGCCAGCCAAGGGGGTGGTCGCGCCGGGGAGCTGTTTTTT.

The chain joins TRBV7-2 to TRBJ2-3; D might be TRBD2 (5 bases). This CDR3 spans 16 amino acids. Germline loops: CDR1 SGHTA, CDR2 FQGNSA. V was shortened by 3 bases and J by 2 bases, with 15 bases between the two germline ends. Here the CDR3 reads CASSLWAGGNTDTQYF. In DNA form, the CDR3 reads TGTGCCAGCAGCTTGTGGGCCGGAGGAAACACAGATACGCAGTATTTT.

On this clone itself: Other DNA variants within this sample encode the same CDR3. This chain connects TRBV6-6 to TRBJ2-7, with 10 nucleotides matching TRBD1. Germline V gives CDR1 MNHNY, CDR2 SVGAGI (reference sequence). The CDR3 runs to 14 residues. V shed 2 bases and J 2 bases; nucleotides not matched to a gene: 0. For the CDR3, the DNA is TGTGCCAGCAGTTACGGGACAGGGGCCTACGAGCAGTACTTC. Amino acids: CASSYGTGAYEQYF.

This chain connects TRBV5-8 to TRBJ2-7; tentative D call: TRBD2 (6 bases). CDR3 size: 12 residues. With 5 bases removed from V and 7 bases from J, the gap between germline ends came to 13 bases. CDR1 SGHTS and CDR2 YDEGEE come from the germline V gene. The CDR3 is CASRGGAYEQYF. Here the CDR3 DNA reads TGTGCCAGCAGGGGGGGTGCTTATGAGCAGTACTTC.

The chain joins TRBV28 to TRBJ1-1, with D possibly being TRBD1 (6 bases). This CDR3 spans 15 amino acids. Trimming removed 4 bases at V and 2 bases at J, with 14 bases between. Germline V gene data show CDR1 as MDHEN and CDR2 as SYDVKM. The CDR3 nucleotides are TGTGCCAGCAGTTCCGCGACCAGGGGTAACACTGAAGCTTTCTTT. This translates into CASSSATRGNTEAFF.

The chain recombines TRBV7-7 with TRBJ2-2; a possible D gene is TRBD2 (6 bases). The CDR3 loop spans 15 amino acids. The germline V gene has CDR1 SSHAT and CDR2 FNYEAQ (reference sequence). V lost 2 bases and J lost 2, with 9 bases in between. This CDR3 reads CASSLSGPNTGELFF. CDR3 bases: TGTGCCAGCAGCTTAAGCGGGCCAAACACCGGGGAGCTGTTTTTT.

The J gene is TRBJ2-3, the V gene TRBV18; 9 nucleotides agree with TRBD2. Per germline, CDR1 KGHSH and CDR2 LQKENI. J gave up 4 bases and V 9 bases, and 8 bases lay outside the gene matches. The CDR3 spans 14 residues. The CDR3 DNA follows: TGTGCCAGTACGGGGCTAGCGGGATCAGATACGCAGTATTTT. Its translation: CASTGLAGSDTQYF.

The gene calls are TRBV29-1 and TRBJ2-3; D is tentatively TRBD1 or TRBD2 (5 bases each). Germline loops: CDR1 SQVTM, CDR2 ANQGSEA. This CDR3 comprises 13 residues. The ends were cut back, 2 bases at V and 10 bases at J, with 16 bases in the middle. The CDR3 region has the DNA TGCAGCGTTGAAAGTAGGGACGGCGCGCCGCAGTATTTT. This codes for CSVESRDGAPQYF.

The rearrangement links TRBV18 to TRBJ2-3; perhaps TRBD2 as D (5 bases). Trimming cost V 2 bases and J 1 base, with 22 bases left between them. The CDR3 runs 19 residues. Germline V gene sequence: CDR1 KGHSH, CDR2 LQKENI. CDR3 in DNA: TGTGCCAGCTCACCATTACCCGTAGAGCGGCGAGACCGCACAGATACGCAGTATTTT. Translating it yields CASSPLPVERRDRTDTQYF.

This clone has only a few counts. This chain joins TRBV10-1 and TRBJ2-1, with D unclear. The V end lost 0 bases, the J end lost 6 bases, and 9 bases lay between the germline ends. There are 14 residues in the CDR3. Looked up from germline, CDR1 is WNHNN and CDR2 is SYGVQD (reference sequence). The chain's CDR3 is CASSESYGSNEQFF. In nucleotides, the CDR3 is TGCGCCAGCAGTGAGTCTTACGGGTCCAATGAGCAGTTCTTC.

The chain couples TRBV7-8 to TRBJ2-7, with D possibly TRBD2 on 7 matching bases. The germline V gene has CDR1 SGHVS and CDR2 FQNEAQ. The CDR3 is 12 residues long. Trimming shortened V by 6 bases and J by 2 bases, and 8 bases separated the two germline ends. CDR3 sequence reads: CASRGGAYEQYF. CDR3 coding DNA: TGTGCCAGCAGAGGGGGGGCCTACGAGCAGTACTTC.

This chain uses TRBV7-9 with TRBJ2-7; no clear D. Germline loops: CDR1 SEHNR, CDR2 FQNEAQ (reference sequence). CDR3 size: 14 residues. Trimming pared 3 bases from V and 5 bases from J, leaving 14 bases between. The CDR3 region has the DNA TGTGCCAGCAGCTTCGCTGGCCCCCGGGACGAGCAGTACTTC. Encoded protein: CASSFAGPRDEQYF.

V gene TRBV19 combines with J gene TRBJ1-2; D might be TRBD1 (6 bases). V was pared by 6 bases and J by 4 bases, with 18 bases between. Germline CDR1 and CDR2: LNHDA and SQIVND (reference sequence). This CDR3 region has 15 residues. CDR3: CASSHMGGASYGYTF. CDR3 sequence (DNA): TGTGCCAGTAGCCATATGGGGGGCGCGAGCTATGGCTACACCTTC.

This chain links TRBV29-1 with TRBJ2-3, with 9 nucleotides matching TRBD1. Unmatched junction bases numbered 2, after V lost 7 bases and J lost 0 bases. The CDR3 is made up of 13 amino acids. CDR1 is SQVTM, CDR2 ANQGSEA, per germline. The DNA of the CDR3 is TGCAGCGAACAGGGGGCAAGCACAGATACGCAGTATTTT. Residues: CSEQGASTDTQYF.

The CDR3 region has the DNA TGTGCCAGCAGTCCCCGGGGGACAGTGAACTACGAGCAGTACTTC. Encoded protein: CASSPRGTVNYEQYF. The chain recombines TRBV27 with TRBJ2-7, with D perhaps TRBD1 (7 bases). Trimming pared 5 bases from V and 3 bases from J, leaving 17 bases between. The CDR3 totals 15 residues. Germline V lookup: CDR1 MNHEY, CDR2 SMNVEV (reference sequence).

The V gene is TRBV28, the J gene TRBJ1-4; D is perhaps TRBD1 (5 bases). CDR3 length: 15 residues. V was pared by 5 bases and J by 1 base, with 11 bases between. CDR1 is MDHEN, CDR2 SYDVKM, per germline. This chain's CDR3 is CASSGRGLTNEKLFF. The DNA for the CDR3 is TGTGCCAGCAGTGGCCGGGGCCTAACTAATGAAAAACTGTTTTTT.

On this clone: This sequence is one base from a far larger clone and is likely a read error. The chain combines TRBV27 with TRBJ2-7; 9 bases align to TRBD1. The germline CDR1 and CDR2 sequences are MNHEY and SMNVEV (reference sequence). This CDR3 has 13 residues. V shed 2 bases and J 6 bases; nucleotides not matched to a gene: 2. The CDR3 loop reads CASSLGTGCEQYF. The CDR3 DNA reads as TGTGCCAGCAGTTTAGGGACAGGGTGCGAGCAGTACTTC.

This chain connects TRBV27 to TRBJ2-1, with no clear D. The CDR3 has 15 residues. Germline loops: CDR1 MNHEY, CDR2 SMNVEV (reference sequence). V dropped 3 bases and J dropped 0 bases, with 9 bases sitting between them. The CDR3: CASSLSVSSYNEQFF. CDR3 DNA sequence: TGTGCCAGCAGTTTGTCGGTAAGCTCCTACAATGAGCAGTTCTTC.

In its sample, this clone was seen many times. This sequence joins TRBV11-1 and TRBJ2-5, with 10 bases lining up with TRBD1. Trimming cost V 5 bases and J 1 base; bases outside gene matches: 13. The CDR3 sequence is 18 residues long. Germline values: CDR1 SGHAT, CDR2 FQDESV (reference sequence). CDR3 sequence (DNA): TGTGCCAGCAGCCGCGGACCCCCCGGGACAGGGGTCCAAGAGACCCAGTACTTC. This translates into CASSRGPPGTGVQETQYF.

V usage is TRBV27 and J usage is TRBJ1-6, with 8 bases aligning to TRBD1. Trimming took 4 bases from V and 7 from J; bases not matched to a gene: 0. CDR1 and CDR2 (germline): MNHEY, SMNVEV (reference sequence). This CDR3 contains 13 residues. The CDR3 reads CASSWDRNSPLHF. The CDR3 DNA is TGTGCCAGCAGTTGGGACAGGAATTCACCCCTCCACTTT.

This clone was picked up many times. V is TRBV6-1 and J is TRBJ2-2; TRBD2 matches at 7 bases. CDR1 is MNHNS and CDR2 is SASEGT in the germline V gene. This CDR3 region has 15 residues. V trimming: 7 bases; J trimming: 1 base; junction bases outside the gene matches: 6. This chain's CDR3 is CASNAGVENTGELFF. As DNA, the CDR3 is TGTGCCAGCAACGCGGGGGTGGAGAACACCGGGGAGCTGTTTTTT.

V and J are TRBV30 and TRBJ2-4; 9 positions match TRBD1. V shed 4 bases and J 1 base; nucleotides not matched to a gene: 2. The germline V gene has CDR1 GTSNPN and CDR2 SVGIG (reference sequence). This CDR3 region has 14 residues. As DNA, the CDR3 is TGTGCCTGGACGACAGGGGGGGCCAAAAACATTCAGTACTTC. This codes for CAWTTGGAKNIQYF.

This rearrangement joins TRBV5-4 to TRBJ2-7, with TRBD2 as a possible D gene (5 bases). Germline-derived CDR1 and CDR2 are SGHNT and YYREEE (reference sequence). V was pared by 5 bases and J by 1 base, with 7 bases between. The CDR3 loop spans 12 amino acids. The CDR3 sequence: CASSPGSYEQYF. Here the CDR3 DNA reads TGTGCCAGCAGTCCGGGATCCTACGAGCAGTACTTC.

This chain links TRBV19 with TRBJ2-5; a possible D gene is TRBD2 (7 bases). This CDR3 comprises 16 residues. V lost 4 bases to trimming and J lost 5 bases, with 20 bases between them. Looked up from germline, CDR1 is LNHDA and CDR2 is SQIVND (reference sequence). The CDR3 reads CASSKYGTLGGETQYF. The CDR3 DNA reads TGTGCCAGTAGTAAATACGGGACACTGGGGGGGGAGACCCAGTACTTC.

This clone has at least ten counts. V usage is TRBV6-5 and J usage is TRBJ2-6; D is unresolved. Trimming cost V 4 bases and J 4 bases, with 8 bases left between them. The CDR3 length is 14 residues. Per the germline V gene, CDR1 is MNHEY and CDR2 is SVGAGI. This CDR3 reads CASSSFIGANVLTF. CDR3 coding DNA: TGTGCCAGCAGTTCGTTTATCGGGGCCAACGTCCTGACTTTC.